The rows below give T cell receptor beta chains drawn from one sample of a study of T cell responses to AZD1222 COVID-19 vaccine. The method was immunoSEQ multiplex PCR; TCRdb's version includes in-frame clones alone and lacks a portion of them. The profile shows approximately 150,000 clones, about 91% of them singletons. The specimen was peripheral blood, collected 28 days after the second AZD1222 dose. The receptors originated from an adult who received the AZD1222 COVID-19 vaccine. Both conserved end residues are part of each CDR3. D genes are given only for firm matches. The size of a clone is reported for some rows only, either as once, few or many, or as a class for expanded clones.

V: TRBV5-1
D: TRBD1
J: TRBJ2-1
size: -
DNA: TGCGCCAGCAGCTTGGCGACAGGGGGCGACAATGAGCAGTTCTTC
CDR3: CASSLATGGDNEQFF

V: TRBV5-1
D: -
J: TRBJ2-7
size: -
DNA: TGCGCCAGCACCCGGGGTTACTCCTACGAGCAGTACTTC
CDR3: CASTRGYSYEQYF

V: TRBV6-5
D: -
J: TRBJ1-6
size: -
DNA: TGTGCCAGCAGCGCCGGGACACTGGAGTTCCTCCACTTT
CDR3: CASSAGTLEFLHF

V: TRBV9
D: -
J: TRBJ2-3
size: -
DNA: TGTGCCAGCAGCTCAAGGTCCTACACAGATACGCAGTATTTT
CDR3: CASSSRSYTDTQYF

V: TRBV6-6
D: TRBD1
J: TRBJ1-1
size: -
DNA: TGTGCCAGCACCCCCCAGACAGGGGGAACTGAAGCTTTCTTT
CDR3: CASTPQTGGTEAFF

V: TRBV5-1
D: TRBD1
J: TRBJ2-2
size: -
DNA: TGCGCCAGCAGCGCAGGGACAGTAGAGACCGGGGAGCTGTTTTTT
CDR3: CASSAGTVETGELFF

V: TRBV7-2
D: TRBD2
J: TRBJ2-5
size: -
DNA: TGTGCCAGCAGCTTAGGGACTAGCGGGGCACAAGAGACCCAGTACTTC
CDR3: CASSLGTSGAQETQYF

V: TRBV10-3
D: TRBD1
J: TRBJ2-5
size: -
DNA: TGTGCCATCAGCCAGGAGGGACAGGGGGGTCGAGAGACCCAGTACTTC
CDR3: CAISQEGQGGRETQYF

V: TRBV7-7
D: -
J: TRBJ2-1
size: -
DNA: TGTGCCAGCAGCCAAGGGCCTAGCTCCTACAATGAGCAGTTCTTC
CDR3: CASSQGPSSYNEQFF

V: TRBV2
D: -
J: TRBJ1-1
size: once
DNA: TGTGCCAGCAGTCGTCAGGCCCTTTTAGGGAACACTGAAGCTTTCTTT
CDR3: CASSRQALLGNTEAFF

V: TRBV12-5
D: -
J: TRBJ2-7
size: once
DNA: TGTGCTAGTGGTTCCAGGGGCGGCTACGAGCAGTACTTC
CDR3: CASGSRGGYEQYF

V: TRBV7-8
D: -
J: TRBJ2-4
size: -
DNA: TGTGCCAGCAGCTTAGCTCCCAAAAACATTCAGTACTTC
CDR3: CASSLAPKNIQYF

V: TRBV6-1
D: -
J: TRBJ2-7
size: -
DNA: TGTGCCAGCAGTGAAACGTGGTCGTTATACGAGCAGTACTTC
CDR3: CASSETWSLYEQYF

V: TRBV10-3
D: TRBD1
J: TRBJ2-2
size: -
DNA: TGTGCCATCGGGAGAGGACAGGGATCGTCCGGGGAGCTGTTTTTT
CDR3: CAIGRGQGSSGELFF

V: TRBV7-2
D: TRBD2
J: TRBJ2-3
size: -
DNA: TGTGCCAGCAGCTTAGACGGGGGGGGCACAGATACGCAGTATTTT
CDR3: CASSLDGGGTDTQYF

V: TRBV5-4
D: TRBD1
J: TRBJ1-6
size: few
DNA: TGTGCCAGCAGCTTGTGGACAGGGGTGGCCTATAATTCACCCCTCCACTTT
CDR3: CASSLWTGVAYNSPLHF

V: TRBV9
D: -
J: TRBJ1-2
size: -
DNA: TGTGCCAGCAGCGTAGCTGTGGTTTCGTGGTATGGCTACACCTTC
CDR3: CASSVAVVSWYGYTF

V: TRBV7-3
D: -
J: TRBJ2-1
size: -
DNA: TGTGCCAGCAGCCTACATTCCGACGGGGAGCAGTTCTTC
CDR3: CASSLHSDGEQFF

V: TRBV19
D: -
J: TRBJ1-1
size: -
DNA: TGTGCCAGTACCCCGAGACCCGCAGTGGGTTCTGAAGCTTTCTTT
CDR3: CASTPRPAVGSEAFF

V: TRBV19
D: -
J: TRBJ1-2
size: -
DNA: TGTGCCAGTAGTGGACCCGGACGGAACTATGGCTACACCTTC
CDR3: CASSGPGRNYGYTF

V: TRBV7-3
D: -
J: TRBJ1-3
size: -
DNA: TGTGCCAGCACCCTATCCCCAGGAAACACCATATATTTT
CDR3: CASTLSPGNTIYF

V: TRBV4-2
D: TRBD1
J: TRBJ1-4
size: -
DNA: TGTGCCAGCAGCCAAGCCAGGGGGACTGAAAAACTGTTTTTT
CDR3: CASSQARGTEKLFF

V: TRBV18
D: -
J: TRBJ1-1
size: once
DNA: TGTGCCAGCTCACAGGGGAGGGTGTCGGCTGAAGCTTTCTTT
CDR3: CASSQGRVSAEAFF

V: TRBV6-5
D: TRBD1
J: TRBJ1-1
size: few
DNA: TGTGCCAGCAGACGCGGGACAGGAGTCTCCCCTGAAGCTTTCTTT
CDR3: CASRRGTGVSPEAFF

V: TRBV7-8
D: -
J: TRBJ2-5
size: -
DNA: TGTGCCAGCAGCCTAGGAAGGGTCTTCCAAGAGACCCAGTACTTC
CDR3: CASSLGRVFQETQYF

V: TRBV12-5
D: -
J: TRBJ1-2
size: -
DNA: TGTGCTAGTGGTTTGGTACCCGGTTGGGGCTACACCTTC
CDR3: CASGLVPGWGYTF

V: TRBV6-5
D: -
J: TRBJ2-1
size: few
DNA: TGTGCCAGCAGAAACACAATCAATGAGCAGTTCTTC
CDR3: CASRNTINEQFF

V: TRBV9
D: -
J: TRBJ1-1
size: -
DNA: TGTGCCAGCAGCGTAGAGGGTACGCACACTGAAGCTTTCTTT
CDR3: CASSVEGTHTEAFF

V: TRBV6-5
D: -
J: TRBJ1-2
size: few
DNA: TGTGCCAGCCTCCGGAGGGAACTGGGAGGCTACACCTTC
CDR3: CASLRRELGGYTF

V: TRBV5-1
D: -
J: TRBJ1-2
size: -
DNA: TGCGCCAGCAGCTTGACGGGGGTACCTGGTGGCTACACCTTC
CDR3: CASSLTGVPGGYTF

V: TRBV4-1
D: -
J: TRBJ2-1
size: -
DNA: TGCGCCAGCAGCCAAGATAAGGGGCCCTGGGATGAGCAGTTCTTC
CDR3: CASSQDKGPWDEQFF

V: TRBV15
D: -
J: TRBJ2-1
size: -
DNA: TGTGCCACCAGCCGTCAACCCCCTCCCATCCACAACAATGAGCAGTTCTTC
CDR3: CATSRQPPPIHNNEQFF

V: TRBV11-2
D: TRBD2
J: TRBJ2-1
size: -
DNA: TGTGCCAGCAGCTTCGTTAGCGGGGACTACAATGAGCAGTTCTTC
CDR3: CASSFVSGDYNEQFF

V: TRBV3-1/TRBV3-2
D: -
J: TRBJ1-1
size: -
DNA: TGTGCCAGCAGCCAATCTCAGGGTGGAGCTTTCTTT
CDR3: CASSQSQGGAFF

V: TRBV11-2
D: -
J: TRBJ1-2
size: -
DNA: TGTGCCAGCAGCTTAGAAGGTTCAGGGGACTATGGCTACACCTTC
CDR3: CASSLEGSGDYGYTF

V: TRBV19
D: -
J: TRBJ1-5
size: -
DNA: TGTGCCAGTAGTCCTAAGGCTGGTAATCAGCCCCAGCATTTT
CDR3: CASSPKAGNQPQHF

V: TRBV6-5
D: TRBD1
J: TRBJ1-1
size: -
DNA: TGTGCCAGCAGTTACAGCTTACAGGGGATATCTTTCTTT
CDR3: CASSYSLQGISFF

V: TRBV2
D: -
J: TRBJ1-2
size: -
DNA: TGTGCCAGCAACCGAGGAGAGGACAGCGGCTACACCTTC
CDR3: CASNRGEDSGYTF

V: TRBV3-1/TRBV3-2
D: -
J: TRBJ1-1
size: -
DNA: TGTGCCAGCAGCCAAGATGAGTGGACTGAAGCTTTCTTT
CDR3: CASSQDEWTEAFF